This passage covers 23 T cell receptor beta chains from one sample sequenced in a study of tumor T cells in aggressive B-cell lymphoma. Clones were read by immunoSEQ multiplex PCR, and TCRdb kept only the in-frame ones, dropping some. The table shows 2,500 to 3,500 clones, with 70% to 90% occurring only once. Sample: tumor tissue. The receptors here all came from an adult with diffuse large B cell lymphoma.

The V gene is TRBV7-9, the J gene TRBJ1-5; perhaps TRBD1 as D (5 bases). The CDR3 runs to 13 residues. Germline-derived CDR1 and CDR2 are SEHNR and FQNEAQ (reference sequence). V was pared by 3 bases and J by 9 bases, with 12 bases between. CDR3 DNA: TGTGCCAGCAGCTTGGGGGGTTCTTGGCCCCAGCATTTT. Translation: CASSLGGSWPQHF.

The genes are TRBV19 and TRBJ2-2, with D possibly TRBD1 on 5 matching bases. This CDR3 is 14 amino acids long. Germline CDR1 is LNHDA and CDR2 is SQIVND (reference sequence). Trimming cost V 3 bases and J 4 bases, with 9 bases left between them. The CDR3 sequence is CASSIDRITGELFF. Here the CDR3 DNA reads TGTGCCAGTAGTATCGACAGAATCACCGGGGAGCTGTTTTTT.

The chain combines TRBV27 with TRBJ2-5; D is possibly TRBD1 (6 bases). This CDR3 comprises 12 residues. The germline V gene encodes CDR1 MNHEY and CDR2 SMNVEV (reference sequence). V shed 8 bases and J shed 5 bases, with 12 bases lying between them. Here the CDR3 DNA reads TGTGCCAGCGGGACATCGTTGGAGACCCAGTACTTC. This sequence encodes CASGTSLETQYF.

This clone was recorded only once. The chain carries TRBV18 and TRBJ2-1; the D is unclear. CDR1 and CDR2 (germline): KGHSH, LQKENI. Trimming took 0 bases from V and 6 from J, leaving 6 bases between them. This CDR3 is 13 amino acids long. The CDR3 sequence is CASSPPGSNEQFF. The CDR3 DNA reads TGTGCCAGCTCACCACCCGGTTCCAATGAGCAGTTCTTC. The entire variable domain, with the rest obtained from reference TRBV18 and TRBJ2-1, is as follows: NAGVMQNPRHLVRRRGQEARLRCSPMKGHSHVYWYRQLPEEGLKFMVYLQKENIIDESGMPKERFSAEFPKEGPSILRIQQVVRGDSAAYFCASSPPGSNEQFFGPGTRLTVL.

This clone was recorded once. The rearrangement joins TRBV5-8 to TRBJ2-5; 9 nucleotides agree with TRBD1. Trimming removed 4 bases from V and 4 bases from J; junction bases left unmatched: 8. This CDR3 is built from 15 residues. Germline-derived CDR1 and CDR2 are SGHTS and YDEGEE. In DNA form, the CDR3 reads TGTGCCAGCAGCCCTTTGGGACAGGGCGGAGAGACCCAGTACTTC. Protein: CASSPLGQGGETQYF. Combining the CDR3 with reference TRBV5-8 and TRBJ2-5 gives the whole variable domain EAGVTQSPTHLIKTRGQQATLRCSPISGHTSVYWYQQALGLGLQFLLWYDEGEERNRGNFPPRFSGRQFPNYSSELNVNALELEDSALYLCASSPLGQGGETQYFGPGTRLLVL.

This chain uses TRBV19 with TRBJ1-6; unclear D gene. The CDR3 contains 14 residues. CDR1 is LNHDA, CDR2 SQIVND, per germline (reference sequence). The ends were cut back, 7 bases at V and 8 bases at J, with 15 bases in the middle. CDR3 nucleotide sequence: TGTGCCAGTACCGTCATCGGCCGGGATTCACCCCTCCACTTT. Translating it yields CASTVIGRDSPLHF.

The chain couples TRBV18 to TRBJ2-7; D uncertain. V was clipped by 1 base and J by 3 bases, with 7 bases between them. The germline V gene has CDR1 KGHSH and CDR2 LQKENI. There are 13 residues in the CDR3. CDR3 sequence: CASSPQLDYEQYF. The CDR3 coding sequence is TGTGCCAGCTCACCACAATTAGACTACGAGCAGTACTTC.

Here the CDR3 reads CASSLTGGRTDTQYF. The CDR3 DNA reads TGTGCCAGCAGCTTGACAGGGGGCAGAACAGATACGCAGTATTTT. This chain uses TRBV11-2 with TRBJ2-3; 10 bases fit TRBD1. V was pared by 3 bases and J by 3 bases, with 3 bases of the junction left unmatched. This CDR3 has 15 amino acids. Looked up from germline, CDR1 is SGHAT and CDR2 is FQNNGV.

This chain uses TRBV5-4 with TRBJ2-7; 7 nucleotides align to TRBD2. Germline V lookup: CDR1 SGHNT, CDR2 YYREEE (reference sequence). Trimming took 0 bases from V and 1 from J; bases not matched to a gene: 4. This CDR3 has 15 amino acids. The CDR3 DNA reads TGTGCCAGCAGCTTGGGACTAGCTCGTTCCTACGAGCAGTACTTC. Translating gives CASSLGLARSYEQYF.

CDR3 protein: CASRAIYGYTF. CDR3 bases: TGTGCCAGCAGGGCAATCTATGGCTACACCTTC. This chain uses TRBV28 with TRBJ1-2; D call uncertain. Trimming cost V 6 bases and J 4 bases, with 6 bases left between them. CDR1 MDHEN and CDR2 SYDVKM come from the germline V gene. There are 11 residues in the CDR3.

The V and J genes are TRBV27 and TRBJ2-6; D call uncertain. V was trimmed by 6 bases and J by 4 bases, leaving 10 bases between them. Germline-derived CDR1 and CDR2 are MNHEY and SMNVEV (reference sequence). The CDR3 totals 14 residues. CDR3 loop: CASRPHGGANVLTF. CDR3 in DNA: TGTGCCAGCAGGCCCCATGGCGGGGCCAACGTCCTGACTTTC.

The chain carries TRBV5-5 and TRBJ1-4; 9 bases are a match to TRBD1. Trimming cost V 2 bases and J 2 bases; bases outside gene matches: 1. CDR3 size: 15 residues. Germline CDR1 reads SGHKS; CDR2 reads YYEKEE (reference sequence). CDR3 DNA sequence: TGTGCCAGCAGCTTCACAGGGGGCACTAATGAAAAACTGTTTTTT. Amino acids: CASSFTGGTNEKLFF.

The table lists this clone with a few counts. The DNA for the CDR3 is TGTGCCACCAGCAGAGACAAAGGGGGCTCACCCCTCCACTTT. Protein: CATSRDKGGSPLHF. The chain combines TRBV15 with TRBJ1-6; 7 nucleotides agree with TRBD1. Germline CDR1 and CDR2: LNHNV and YYDKDF (reference sequence). Trimming cost V 0 bases and J 10 bases; bases outside gene matches: 3. The CDR3 has 14 amino acids.

The rearrangement uses TRBV6-5 and TRBJ1-6; D might be TRBD1 (5 bases). CDR1 and CDR2 from the germline V gene are MNHEY and SVGAGI. CDR3 length: 15 amino acids. Trimming removed 8 bases at V and 10 bases at J, with 21 bases between. CDR3 sequence reads: CASGTYGGVGSPLHF. Written as DNA, the CDR3 is TGTGCCAGCGGGACCTACGGGGGTGTTGGGTCACCCCTCCACTTT.

The gene calls are TRBV5-1 and TRBJ2-7; TRBD1 aligns across 11 bases. Germline CDR1 reads SGHRS; CDR2 reads YFSETQ. The CDR3 sequence is 15 residues long. Trimming cost V 3 bases and J 5 bases; bases outside gene matches: 7. The CDR3 sequence is CASSSAGTGGDEQYF. CDR3 sequence (DNA): TGCGCCAGCAGCTCAGCCGGGACAGGGGGGGACGAGCAGTACTTC.

V usage is TRBV27 and J usage is TRBJ1-6; no clear D. The CDR3 sequence is 14 residues long. V was shortened by 2 bases and J by 9 bases, with 11 bases between the two germline ends. Germline V gives CDR1 MNHEY, CDR2 SMNVEV (reference sequence). The CDR3 reads CASSLRPWSSPLHF. CDR3 bases: TGTGCCAGCAGTTTACGGCCATGGAGTTCACCCCTCCACTTT.

The chain couples TRBV30 to TRBJ1-1; D unclear. The CDR3 spans 12 residues. Germline V gives CDR1 GTSNPN, CDR2 SVGIG (reference sequence). V was shortened by 1 base and J by 4 bases, with 7 bases between the two germline ends. The CDR3 nucleotides read TGTGCCTGGAGTGGAGGAGCCACTGAAGCTTTCTTT. Translated: CAWSGGATEAFF.

This chain links TRBV19 with TRBJ2-3; D might be TRBD2 (6 bases). The V end was cut by 3 bases, the J end by 5 bases, with 18 bases between. Germline lookup yields CDR1 LNHDA and CDR2 SQIVND (reference sequence). This CDR3 comprises 16 residues. The CDR3 nucleotides read TGTGCCAGTAGTATTAGGAGGGCAGGGATGGTAGATACGCAGTATTTT. Amino acids: CASSIRRAGMVDTQYF.

This clone was detected only a few times. The V gene is TRBV9, the J gene TRBJ2-7; perhaps TRBD1 as D (6 bases). Germline V gene data show CDR1 as SGDLS and CDR2 as YYNGEE. The V end lost 1 base, the J end lost 5 bases, and 7 bases lay between the germline ends. The CDR3 runs to 12 residues. CDR3 protein: CASSVTGNEQYF. CDR3 bases: TGTGCCAGCAGCGTAACAGGGAACGAGCAGTACTTC.

This clone was observed a single time. V gene TRBV18 combines with J gene TRBJ1-1, with D possibly matching TRBD1 (6 bases). Per germline, CDR1 KGHSH and CDR2 LQKENI. V was clipped by 6 bases and J by 6 bases, with 11 bases between them. The length of the CDR3 is 12 residues. The CDR3 sequence is CASSPTGSEAFF. The DNA for the CDR3 is TGTGCCAGCTCCCCGACAGGCTCTGAAGCTTTCTTT.

V is TRBV6-1 and J is TRBJ2-7; 8 nucleotides line up with TRBD2. The CDR3 is 12 amino acids. Trimming at V came to 5 bases and at J to 5 bases, leaving 2 bases not matched to a gene. CDR1 is MNHNS, CDR2 SASEGT, per germline. The CDR3 loop is CASSPRGDEQYF. In nucleotides, the CDR3 is TGTGCCAGCAGTCCGCGGGGGGACGAGCAGTACTTC.

J is TRBJ1-1 and V is TRBV2, with D tentatively TRBD1 (6 bases). Germline assignment: CDR1 SNHLY and CDR2 FYNNEI. The CDR3 length is 15 residues. V lost 8 bases and J 5 bases, leaving 21 bases between the germline ends. The CDR3 region is CASGLLRQDLTEAFF. The CDR3 DNA sequence: TGTGCCAGCGGTCTTCTGCGACAGGATCTTACTGAAGCTTTCTTT.

The chain recombines TRBV5-1 with TRBJ2-2, with 7 bases fitting TRBD1. The length of the CDR3 is 15 residues. V gave up 4 bases and J gave up 5 bases; unmatched junction bases: 8. The germline V gene has CDR1 SGHRS and CDR2 YFSETQ. This CDR3 is CASSTLRDRTGELFF. Written as DNA, the CDR3 is TGCGCCAGCAGCACTCTCCGGGACAGAACCGGGGAGCTGTTTTTT.